Listed below are T cell receptor beta chains from one sample, sequenced in a study of human T cells and chemical hapten exposure. TCRdb itself ran the RACE reads through MiXCR, one entry per CDR3 protein. Here the sample spans about 380,000 distinct CDR3 sequences, about 5.1% being singletons. The material was whole blood, obtained in connection with sensitization to the hapten diphenylcyclopropenone (DPC). The receptor set was obtained from a woman in her forties or fifties with alopecia areata. Some clones in this sample may be carry-over from other donors' samples. Both conserved end residues are part of each CDR3. Clone size appears in some rows only: once, few, many, or a class for an expanded clone.

abundance: few
len: 11
v_gene: TRBV19
j_gene: TRBJ2-3
CDR3aa: CASSTGHTQYF

abundance: few
len: 14
v_gene: TRBV18
j_gene: TRBJ2-3
CDR3aa: CASSSGVEGSTQYF

abundance: NA
len: 12
v_gene: TRBV11-3
j_gene: TRBJ2-1
CDR3aa: CASSLAPNEQFF

abundance: many
len: 17
v_gene: TRBV3-1
j_gene: TRBJ2-3
CDR3aa: CASSRGGGGPPTDTQYF

abundance: many
len: 13
v_gene: TRBV19
j_gene: TRBJ1-2
CDR3aa: CASSMGEGYGYTF

abundance: NA
len: 14
v_gene: TRBV2
j_gene: TRBJ1-2
CDR3aa: CASSESRHYYGYTF

abundance: many
len: 14
v_gene: TRBV13
j_gene: TRBJ2-4
CDR3aa: CASRQQGAKNIQYF

abundance: many
len: 15
v_gene: TRBV10-2
j_gene: TRBJ2-1
CDR3aa: CASSESRGTYNEQFF

abundance: few
len: 14
v_gene: TRBV20-1
j_gene: TRBJ1-5
CDR3aa: CSATPLTGNQPQHF

abundance: many
len: 12
v_gene: TRBV29-1
j_gene: TRBJ2-5
CDR3aa: CSGEGKRETQYF

abundance: many
len: 17
v_gene: TRBV28
j_gene: TRBJ2-1
CDR3aa: CASSLTFRQGHYNEQFF

abundance: few
len: 13
v_gene: TRBV12-3/TRBV12-4
j_gene: TRBJ2-7
CDR3aa: CASSYRISYGQYF

abundance: many
len: 14
v_gene: TRBV12-3/TRBV12-4
j_gene: TRBJ1-6
CDR3aa: CASSSRGENSPLHF

abundance: many
len: 15
v_gene: TRBV3-1
j_gene: TRBJ2-1
CDR3aa: CASSHPRAGGSEQFF

abundance: NA
len: 12
v_gene: TRBV2
j_gene: TRBJ1-1
CDR3aa: CASSELGVGAFF

abundance: many
len: 14
v_gene: TRBV7-2
j_gene: TRBJ1-4
CDR3aa: CASSLGSGGEELFF

abundance: NA
len: 13
v_gene: TRBV7-2
j_gene: TRBJ1-5
CDR3aa: CASSLYYGQPQHF

abundance: many
len: 12
v_gene: TRBV25-1
j_gene: TRBJ2-3
CDR3aa: CASSDLAHTQYF

abundance: few
len: 14
v_gene: TRBV29-1
j_gene: TRBJ1-2
CDR3aa: CSVEDPVGNGGYTF

abundance: few
len: 13
v_gene: TRBV28
j_gene: TRBJ2-1
CDR3aa: CASSLGPFGEQFF